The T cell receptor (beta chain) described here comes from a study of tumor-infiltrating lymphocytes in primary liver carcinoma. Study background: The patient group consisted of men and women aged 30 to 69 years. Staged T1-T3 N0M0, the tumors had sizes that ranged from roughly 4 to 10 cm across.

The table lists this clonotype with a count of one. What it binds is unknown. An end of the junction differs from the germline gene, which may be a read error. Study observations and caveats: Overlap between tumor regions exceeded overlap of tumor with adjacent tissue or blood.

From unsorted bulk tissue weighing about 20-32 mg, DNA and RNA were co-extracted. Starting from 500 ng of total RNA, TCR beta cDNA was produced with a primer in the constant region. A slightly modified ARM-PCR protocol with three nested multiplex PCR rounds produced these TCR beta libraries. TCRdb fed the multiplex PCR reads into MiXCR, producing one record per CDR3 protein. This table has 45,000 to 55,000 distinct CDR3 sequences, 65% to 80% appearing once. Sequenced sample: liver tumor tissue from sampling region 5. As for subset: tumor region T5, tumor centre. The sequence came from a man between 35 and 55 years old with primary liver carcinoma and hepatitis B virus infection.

The CDR3 DNA reads as TGTGCTAGCAGCCTCGGACAGGGGAATGAAGCTTTCTTT. Residues: CASSLGQGNEAFF. V and J are TRBV7-7 and TRBJ1-1, with TRBD1 matching 9 bases. The CDR3 sequence is 13 residues long. Germline assignment: CDR1 SSHAT and CDR2 FNYEAQ (reference sequence).